The 17 T cell receptor beta chains presented below share a single source sample, sequenced in a study of T cell responses to AZD1222 COVID-19 vaccine. Using immunoSEQ multiplex PCR, the repertoire was profiled, and TCRdb retains in-frame clones only, with some absent. The sample shows around 100,000 clones, around 87% of them seen only once. The starting material was peripheral blood, obtained 28 days after the second AZD1222 dose. The receptors were sampled from an adult who received the AZD1222 COVID-19 vaccine.

The chain joins TRBV19 to TRBJ2-7, with 10 bases that match TRBD1. CDR1 is LNHDA, CDR2 SQIVND, per germline (reference sequence). The CDR3 loop spans 14 amino acids. The trim removed 6 bases at V and 5 bases at J, leaving 7 bases unmatched. The CDR3 DNA reads as TGTGCCAGTAGCCCGACAGGGGGCATCAACGAGCAGTACTTC. This gives the protein CASSPTGGINEQYF.

V is TRBV30 and J is TRBJ2-2; D is undetermined. This CDR3 comprises 16 residues. Germline V gene lookup returns CDR1 GTSNPN and CDR2 SVGIG (reference sequence). The V and J ends lost 3 bases and 3 bases respectively, with 17 bases between them. This CDR3 is CAWSPVRVSDTGELFF. The DNA for the CDR3 is TGTGCCTGGAGCCCCGTCCGGGTGTCGGACACCGGGGAGCTGTTTTTT.

The chain couples TRBV27 to TRBJ2-5; 7 bases map to TRBD1. The CDR3 is made up of 13 amino acids. Germline V gene data show CDR1 as MNHEY and CDR2 as SMNVEV (reference sequence). V gave up 8 bases and J gave up 3 bases; unmatched junction bases: 6. CDR3 sequence: CASSLGTEETQYF. Here the CDR3 DNA reads TGTGCCAGCTCCTTGGGGACAGAAGAGACCCAGTACTTC.

CDR3 protein: CASSPGPWGNEQFF. CDR3 nucleotide sequence: TGTGCCAGCAGCCCGGGACCCTGGGGCAATGAGCAGTTCTTC. V is TRBV6-5 and J is TRBJ2-1; D is tentatively TRBD1 or TRBD2 (5 bases each). From germline, CDR1 is MNHEY and CDR2 SVGAGI. V lost 6 bases to trimming and J lost 6 bases, with 15 bases between them. CDR3 length equals 14 residues.

The chain joins TRBV9 to TRBJ2-5, with D unclear. Trimming took 0 bases from V and 4 from J, leaving 10 bases between them. Germline V gene lookup returns CDR1 SGDLS and CDR2 YYNGEE. The CDR3 contains 14 residues. The CDR3 here is CASSVGTLGETQYF. The CDR3, as DNA: TGTGCCAGCAGCGTAGGGACCTTAGGAGAGACCCAGTACTTC.

The J gene is TRBJ1-1, the V gene TRBV11-2, with D perhaps TRBD1 (5 bases). Trimming removed 5 bases from V and 6 bases from J, with 19 bases in between. Germline assignment: CDR1 SGHAT and CDR2 FQNNGV. The CDR3 has 15 residues. In nucleotides, the CDR3 is TGTGCCAGCAGCCCTCAGGTGGGAGGGGTCTCTGAAGCTTTCTTT. It is translated as CASSPQVGGVSEAFF.

This clone was recorded once. This rearrangement joins TRBV5-1 to TRBJ2-5; perhaps D is TRBD1 or TRBD2 (5 bases each). This CDR3 is 16 amino acids long. V lost 2 bases, J lost 2 bases, and 16 bases lay in between. Germline CDR1 reads SGHRS; CDR2 reads YFSETQ. The CDR3 reads CASSLGDSGSQETQYF. CDR3 nucleotides: TGCGCCAGCAGCTTAGGGGATTCGGGGAGTCAAGAGACCCAGTACTTC.

The chain joins TRBV6-5 to TRBJ2-1; 8 bases agree with TRBD2. V shed 4 bases, J shed 10 bases, and the junction held 9 bases outside the gene matches. Germline assignment: CDR1 MNHEY and CDR2 SVGAGI. The CDR3 covers 14 residues. This CDR3 is CASSSSGSAGEQFF. The DNA of the CDR3 is TGTGCCAGCAGTTCTAGCGGGTCCGCCGGGGAGCAGTTCTTC.

The chain joins TRBV18 to TRBJ1-2; D is possibly TRBD1 (5 bases). This CDR3 spans 15 amino acids. Trimming pared 2 bases from V and 0 bases from J, leaving 10 bases between. The germline gives CDR1 KGHSH, CDR2 LQKENI. CDR3 in amino acids: CASSPGTDANYGYTF. DNA for the CDR3: TGTGCCAGCTCACCAGGGACCGACGCTAACTATGGCTACACCTTC. The full variable domain, rest sourced from reference TRBV18 and TRBJ1-2, is NAGVMQNPRHLVRRRGQEARLRCSPMKGHSHVYWYRQLPEEGLKFMVYLQKENIIDESGMPKERFSAEFPKEGPSILRIQQVVRGDSAAYFCASSPGTDANYGYTFGSGTRLTVV.

The chain joins TRBV4-3 to TRBJ2-1; TRBD2 aligns across 13 bases. Germline values: CDR1 LGHNA, CDR2 YSLEER. After removal of 0 bases from V and 4 bases from J, the junction contained 6 bases not matched to a gene. The CDR3 is 18 amino acids. CDR3 protein: CASSQELAGGLGYNEQFF. CDR3 nucleotide sequence: TGCGCCAGCAGCCAAGAACTAGCGGGAGGGCTGGGTTACAATGAGCAGTTCTTC.

The V call is TRBV5-4, the J call TRBJ1-2; weak D call: TRBD1 (6 bases). The CDR3 is 13 amino acids. Trimming stripped 0 bases from V and 5 bases from J, with 8 bases between. Germline V lookup: CDR1 SGHNT, CDR2 YYREEE (reference sequence). CDR3 amino acids: CASSLARGYGYTF. Written as DNA, the CDR3 is TGTGCCAGCAGCTTGGCCAGGGGATATGGCTACACCTTC.

V usage is TRBV5-1 and J usage is TRBJ2-2; tentative D call: TRBD2 (5 bases). Germline V CDR1 and CDR2: SGHRS, YFSETQ. There are 15 residues in the CDR3. Trimming left V 0 bases short and J 4 bases short, with 10 bases between. CDR3 in amino acids: CASSLGGPGTGELFF. The CDR3 nucleotides read TGCGCCAGCAGCTTGGGCGGGCCAGGCACCGGGGAGCTGTTTTTT.

CDR3 loop: CASSPGGLSNQPQHF. The CDR3 DNA follows: TGTGCCAGCTCACCAGGGGGACTTAGCAATCAGCCCCAGCATTTT. V gene TRBV18 combines with J gene TRBJ1-5; maybe TRBD1 (5 bases). Trimming stripped 2 bases from V and 0 bases from J, with 8 bases between. This CDR3 contains 15 residues. CDR1 is KGHSH and CDR2 is LQKENI in the germline V gene.

This sequence joins TRBV20-1 and TRBJ1-2; D gene uncertain. The CDR3 has 11 residues. The germline V gene encodes CDR1 DFQATT and CDR2 SNEGSKA (reference sequence). The V and J ends lost 4 bases and 8 bases respectively, with 11 bases between them. CDR3 amino acids: CSANLIQGYTF. The CDR3 DNA reads TGCAGTGCTAACCTCATCCAAGGCTACACCTTC.

The J gene is TRBJ2-6, the V gene TRBV27, with D unclear. V was trimmed by 4 bases and J by 4 bases, leaving 14 bases between them. CDR3 length equals 16 residues. Germline-derived CDR1 and CDR2 are MNHEY and SMNVEV (reference sequence). The CDR3 protein is CASSSLKRSGANVLTF. The CDR3 region has the DNA TGTGCCAGCAGTTCTCTTAAACGGAGCGGGGCCAACGTCCTGACTTTC.

This clone was counted a single time. This sequence joins TRBV6-5 and TRBJ2-7, with D hard to call. Trimming removed 7 bases from V and 2 bases from J, with 6 bases in between. The CDR3 is 11 amino acids. The germline CDR1 and CDR2 sequences are MNHEY and SVGAGI. The CDR3 coding sequence is TGTGCCAGCACTGTGACCTACGAGCAGTACTTC. Its protein is CASTVTYEQYF.

The chain couples TRBV7-9 to TRBJ2-5; D is undetermined. Germline-derived CDR1 and CDR2 are SEHNR and FQNEAQ (reference sequence). Trimming took off 5 bases at V and 1 base at J, with 5 bases between the two ends. This CDR3 region has 12 residues. The CDR3 reads CASSRVQETQYF. Written as DNA, the CDR3 is TGTGCCAGCAGCCGAGTCCAAGAGACCCAGTACTTC. Together with reference TRBV7-9 and TRBJ2-5, the CDR3 gives the full variable domain: DTGVSQNPRHKITKRGQNVTFRCDPISEHNRLYWYRQTLGQGPEFLTYFQNEAQLEKSRLLSDRFSAERPKGSFSTLEIQRTEQGDSAMYLCASSRVQETQYFGPGTRLLVL.